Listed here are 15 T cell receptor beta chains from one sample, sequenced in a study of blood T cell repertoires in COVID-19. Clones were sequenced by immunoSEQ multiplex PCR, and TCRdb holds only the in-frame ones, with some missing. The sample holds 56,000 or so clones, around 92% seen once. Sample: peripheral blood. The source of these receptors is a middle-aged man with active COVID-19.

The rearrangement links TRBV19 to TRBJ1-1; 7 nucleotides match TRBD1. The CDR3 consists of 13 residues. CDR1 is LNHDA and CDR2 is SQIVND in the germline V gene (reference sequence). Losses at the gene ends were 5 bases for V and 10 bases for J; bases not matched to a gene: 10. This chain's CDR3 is CASSRQGDHLAFF. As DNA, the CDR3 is TGTGCCAGTAGTCGACAGGGCGATCATCTAGCTTTCTTT. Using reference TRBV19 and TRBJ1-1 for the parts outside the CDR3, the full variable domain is DGGITQSPKYLFRKEGQNVTLSCEQNLNHDAMYWYRQDPGQGLRLIYYSQIVNDFQKGDIAEGYSVSREKKESFPLTVTSAQKNPTAFYLCASSRQGDHLAFFGQGTRLTVV.

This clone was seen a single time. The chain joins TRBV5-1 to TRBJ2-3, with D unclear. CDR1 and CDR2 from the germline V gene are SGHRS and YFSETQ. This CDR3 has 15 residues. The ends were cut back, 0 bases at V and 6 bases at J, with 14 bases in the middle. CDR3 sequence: CASSLDGSSSDTQYF. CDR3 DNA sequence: TGCGCCAGCAGCTTGGACGGTTCATCGAGCGATACGCAGTATTTT.

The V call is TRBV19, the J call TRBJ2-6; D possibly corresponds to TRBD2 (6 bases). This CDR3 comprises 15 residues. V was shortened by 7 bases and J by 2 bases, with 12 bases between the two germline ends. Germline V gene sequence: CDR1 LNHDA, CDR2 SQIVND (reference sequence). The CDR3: CASTRREAGANVLTF. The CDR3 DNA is TGTGCCAGTACCCGGAGGGAGGCTGGGGCCAACGTCCTGACTTTC.

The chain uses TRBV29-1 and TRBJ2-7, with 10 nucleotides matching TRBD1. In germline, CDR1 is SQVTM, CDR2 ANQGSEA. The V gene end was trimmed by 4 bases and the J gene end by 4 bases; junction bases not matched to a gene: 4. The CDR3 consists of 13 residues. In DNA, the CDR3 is TGCAGCGTTGCCTGGACAGGGGGTTACGAGCAGTACTTC. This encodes CSVAWTGGYEQYF.

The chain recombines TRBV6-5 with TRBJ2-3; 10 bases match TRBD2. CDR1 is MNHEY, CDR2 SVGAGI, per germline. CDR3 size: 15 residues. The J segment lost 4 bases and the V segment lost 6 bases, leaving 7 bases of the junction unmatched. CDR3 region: CASSSFSGRPDTQYF. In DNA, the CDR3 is TGTGCCAGCAGCTCTTTTAGCGGGAGGCCAGATACGCAGTATTTT.

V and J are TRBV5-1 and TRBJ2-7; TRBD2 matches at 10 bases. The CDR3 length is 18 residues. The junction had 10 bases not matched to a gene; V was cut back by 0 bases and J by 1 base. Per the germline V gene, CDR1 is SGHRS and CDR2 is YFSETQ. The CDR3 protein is CASSLEPSGRPTSYEQYF. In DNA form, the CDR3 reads TGCGCCAGCAGCTTGGAACCTAGCGGGAGACCCACTTCCTACGAGCAGTACTTC.

The CDR3 bases are TGTGCCAGCTCGACTAGATTCTACGAGCAGTACTTC. It encodes CASSTRFYEQYF. V is TRBV6-5 and J is TRBJ2-7; a possible D gene is TRBD2 (6 bases). Trimming cost V 8 bases and J 3 bases, with 11 bases left between them. The CDR3 is made up of 12 amino acids. Germline lookup yields CDR1 MNHEY and CDR2 SVGAGI.

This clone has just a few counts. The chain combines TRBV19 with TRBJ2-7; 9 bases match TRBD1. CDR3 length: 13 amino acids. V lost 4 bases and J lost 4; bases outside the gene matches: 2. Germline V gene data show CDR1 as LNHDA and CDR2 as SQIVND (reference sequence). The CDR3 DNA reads TGTGCCAGTAGTAGGGACAGGGATTACGAGCAGTACTTC. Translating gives CASSRDRDYEQYF.

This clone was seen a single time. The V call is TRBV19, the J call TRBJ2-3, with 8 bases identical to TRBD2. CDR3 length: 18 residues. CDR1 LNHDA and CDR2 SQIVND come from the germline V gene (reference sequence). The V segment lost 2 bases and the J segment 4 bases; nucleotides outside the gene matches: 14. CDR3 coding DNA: TGTGCCAGTAGTATATTTAGGGGGGCGAAGCGGGGGCCAGATACGCAGTATTTT. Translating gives CASSIFRGAKRGPDTQYF.

The CDR3 loop reads CASSFDRGGGNTEAFF. CDR3 in DNA: TGCGCCAGCAGCTTCGACCGGGGCGGGGGGAACACTGAAGCTTTCTTT. The V gene is TRBV5-1, the J gene TRBJ1-1; TRBD1 is a possible D gene (5 bases). The V end was cut by 2 bases, the J end by 1 base, with 15 bases between. The length of the CDR3 is 16 residues. In germline, CDR1 is SGHRS, CDR2 YFSETQ.

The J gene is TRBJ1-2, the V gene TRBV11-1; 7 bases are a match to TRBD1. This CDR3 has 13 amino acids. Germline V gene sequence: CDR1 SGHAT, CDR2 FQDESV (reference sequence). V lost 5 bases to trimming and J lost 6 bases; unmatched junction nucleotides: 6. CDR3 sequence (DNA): TGTGCCAGCAGCCGAACAGGGGAGAATGGCTACACCTTC. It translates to CASSRTGENGYTF.

The CDR3 region has the DNA TGCAGCGTTGAAGACCACAAACAGGAAGCTTTCTTT. Translation: CSVEDHKQEAFF. J is TRBJ1-1 and V is TRBV29-1, with unresolved D. Looked up from germline, CDR1 is SQVTM and CDR2 is ANQGSEA. The CDR3 has 12 residues. Between the trimmed V and J ends, which lost 0 bases and 8 bases, there was a span of 10 bases. The entire variable domain, with the rest obtained from reference TRBV29-1 and TRBJ1-1, is as follows: SAVISQKPSRDICQRGTSLTIQCQVDSQVTMMFWYRQQPGQSLTLIATANQGSEATYESGFVIDKFPISRPNLTFSTLTVSNMSPEDSSIYLCSVEDHKQEAFFGQGTRLTVV.

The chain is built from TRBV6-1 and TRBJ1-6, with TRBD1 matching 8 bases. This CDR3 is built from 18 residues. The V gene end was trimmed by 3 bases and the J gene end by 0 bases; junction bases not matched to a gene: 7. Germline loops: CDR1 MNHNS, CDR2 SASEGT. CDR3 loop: CASSDLGTGSSYNSPLHF. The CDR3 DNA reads TGTGCCAGCAGTGATTTGGGGACAGGAAGCTCCTATAATTCACCCCTCCACTTT.

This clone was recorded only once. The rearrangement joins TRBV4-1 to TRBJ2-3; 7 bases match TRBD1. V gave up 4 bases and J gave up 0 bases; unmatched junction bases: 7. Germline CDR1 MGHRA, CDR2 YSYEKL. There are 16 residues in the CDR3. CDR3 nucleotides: TGCGCCAGCAGCCCTACGGGGACAGCTAGCACAGATACGCAGTATTTT. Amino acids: CASSPTGTASTDTQYF.

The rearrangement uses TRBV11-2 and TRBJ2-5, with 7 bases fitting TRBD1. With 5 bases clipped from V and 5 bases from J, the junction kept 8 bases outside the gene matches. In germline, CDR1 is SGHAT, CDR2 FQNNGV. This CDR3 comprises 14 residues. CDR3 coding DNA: TGTGCCAGCAGCCAAGAAGGGGGCTGGGAGACCCAGTACTTC. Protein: CASSQEGGWETQYF.